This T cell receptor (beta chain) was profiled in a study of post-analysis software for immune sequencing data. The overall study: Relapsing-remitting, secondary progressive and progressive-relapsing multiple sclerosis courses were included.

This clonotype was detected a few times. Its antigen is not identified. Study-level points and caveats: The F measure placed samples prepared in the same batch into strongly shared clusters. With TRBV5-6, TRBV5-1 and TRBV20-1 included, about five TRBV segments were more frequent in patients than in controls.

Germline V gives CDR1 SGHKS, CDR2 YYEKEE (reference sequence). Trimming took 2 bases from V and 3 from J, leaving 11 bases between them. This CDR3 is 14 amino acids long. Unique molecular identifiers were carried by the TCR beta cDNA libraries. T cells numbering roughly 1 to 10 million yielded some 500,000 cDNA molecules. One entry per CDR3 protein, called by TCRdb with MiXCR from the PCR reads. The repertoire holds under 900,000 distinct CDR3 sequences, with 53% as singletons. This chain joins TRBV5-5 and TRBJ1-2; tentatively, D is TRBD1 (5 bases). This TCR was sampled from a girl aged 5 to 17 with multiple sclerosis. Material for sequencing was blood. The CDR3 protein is CASSLEGYDYGYTF. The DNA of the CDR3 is TGTGCCAGCAGCTTAGAGGGGTATGACTATGGCTACACCTTC.